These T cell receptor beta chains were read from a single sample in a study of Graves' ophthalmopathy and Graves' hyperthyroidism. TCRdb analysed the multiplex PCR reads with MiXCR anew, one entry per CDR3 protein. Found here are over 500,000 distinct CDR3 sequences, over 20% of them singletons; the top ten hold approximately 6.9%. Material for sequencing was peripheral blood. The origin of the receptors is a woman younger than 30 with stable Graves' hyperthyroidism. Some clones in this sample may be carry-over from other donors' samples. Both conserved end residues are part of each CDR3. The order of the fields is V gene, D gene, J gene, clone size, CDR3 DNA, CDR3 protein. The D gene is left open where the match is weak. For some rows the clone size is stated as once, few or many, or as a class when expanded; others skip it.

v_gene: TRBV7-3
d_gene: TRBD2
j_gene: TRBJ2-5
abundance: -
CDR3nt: TGTGCCAGCAGCTTTGAAGCGGGGGGGCAAGAGACCCAGTACTTC
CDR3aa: CASSFEAGGQETQYF

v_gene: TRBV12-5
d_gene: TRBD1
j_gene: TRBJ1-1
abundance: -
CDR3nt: TGTGCTAGTGGTTTGCTCCCGGGACAGGGTAACGGTGAAGCTTTCTTT
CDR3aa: CASGLLPGQGNGEAFF

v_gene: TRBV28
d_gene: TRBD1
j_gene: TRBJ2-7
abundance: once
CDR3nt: TGTGCCAGCAGTTCACAATGGACAGGCTCCGAGCAGTACTTC
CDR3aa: CASSSQWTGSEQYF

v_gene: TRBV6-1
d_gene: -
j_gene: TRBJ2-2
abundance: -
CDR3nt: TGTGCCAGCAGTGGGTACTCGAACACCGGGGAGCTGTTTTTT
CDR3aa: CASSGYSNTGELFF

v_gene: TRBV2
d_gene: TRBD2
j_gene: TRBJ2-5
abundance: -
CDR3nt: TGTGCCAGCCGTCCTAGCGGGAGGAGAGAGACCCAGTACTTC
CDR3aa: CASRPSGRRETQYF

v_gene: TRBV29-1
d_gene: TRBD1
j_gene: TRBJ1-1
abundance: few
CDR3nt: TGCAGCGTTGAGGGACAGGGGGCGGCCATGAACACTGAAGCTTTCTTT
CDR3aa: CSVEGQGAAMNTEAFF

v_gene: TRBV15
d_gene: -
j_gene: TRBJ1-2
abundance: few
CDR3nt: TGTGCCACCAGCAGAGGAACAGGCGACTATGGCTACACCTTC
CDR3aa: CATSRGTGDYGYTF

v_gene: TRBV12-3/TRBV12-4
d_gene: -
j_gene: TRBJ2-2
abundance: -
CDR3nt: TGTGCCAGCAGCCCTGACAAACAGGCCTTCGGGGAGCTGTTTTTT
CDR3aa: CASSPDKQAFGELFF

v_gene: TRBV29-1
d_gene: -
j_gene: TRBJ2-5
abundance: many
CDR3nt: TGCAGCGTTGAAGATTGGCTTCAAGAGACCCAGTACTTC
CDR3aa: CSVEDWLQETQYF

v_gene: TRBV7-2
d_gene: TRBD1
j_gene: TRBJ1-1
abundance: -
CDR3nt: TGTGCCAGCAGCCTAGACCAGGGGGCTGAAGCTTTCTTT
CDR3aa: CASSLDQGAEAFF

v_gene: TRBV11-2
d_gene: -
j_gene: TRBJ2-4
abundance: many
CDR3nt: TGTGCCAGCAGCTTAAGCCCCCCCATTCAGTACTTC
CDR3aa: CASSLSPPIQYF

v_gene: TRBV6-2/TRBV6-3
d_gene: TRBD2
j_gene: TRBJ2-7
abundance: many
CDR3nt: TGTGCCAGAATTAATGCGAGACTAGCGGCCTACGAGCAGTACTTC
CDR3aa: CARINARLAAYEQYF

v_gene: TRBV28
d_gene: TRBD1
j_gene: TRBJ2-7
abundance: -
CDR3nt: TGTGCCAGCAGCAGAACGACAGGGAACGACGAGCAGTACTTC
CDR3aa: CASSRTTGNDEQYF

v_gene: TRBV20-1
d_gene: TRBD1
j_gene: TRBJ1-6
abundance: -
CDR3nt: TGCAGTGCAAACGGACAGGCCTATAATTCACCCCTCCACTTT
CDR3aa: CSANGQAYNSPLHF

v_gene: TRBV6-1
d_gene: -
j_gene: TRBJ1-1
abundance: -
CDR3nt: TGTGCCAGCAGGGAGGCCTGGGGGGTGATGAACACTGAAGCTTTCTTT
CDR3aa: CASREAWGVMNTEAFF

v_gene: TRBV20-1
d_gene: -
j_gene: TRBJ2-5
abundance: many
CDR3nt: TGCAGTGCTAGACCCAGACGGGAAAAAGAGACCCAGTACTTC
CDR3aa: CSARPRREKETQYF

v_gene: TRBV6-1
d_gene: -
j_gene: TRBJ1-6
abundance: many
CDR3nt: TGTGCCAGCAGTTATCCAACTCCGCCCCTCCACTTT
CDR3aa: CASSYPTPPLHF

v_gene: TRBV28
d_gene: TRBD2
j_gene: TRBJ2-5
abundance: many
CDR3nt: TGTGCCAGCAGTTTTGAACTAGCGGTACAAGAGACCCAGTACTTC
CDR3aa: CASSFELAVQETQYF

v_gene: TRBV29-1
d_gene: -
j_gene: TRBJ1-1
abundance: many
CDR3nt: TGCAGCGTTGAAGGACAGACAAACAACAGGAACACTGAAGCTTTCTTT
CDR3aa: CSVEGQTNNRNTEAFF

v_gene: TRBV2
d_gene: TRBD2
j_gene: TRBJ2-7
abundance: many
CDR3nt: TGTGCCAGCAGCGGCGGGGGCTACGAGCAGTACTTC
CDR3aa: CASSGGGYEQYF

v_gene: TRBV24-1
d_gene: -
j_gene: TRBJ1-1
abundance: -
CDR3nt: TGTGCCACCAGTGATTCGGGAATTCCTGAAGCTTTCTTT
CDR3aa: CATSDSGIPEAFF

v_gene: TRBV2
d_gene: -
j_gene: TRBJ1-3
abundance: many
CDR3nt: TGTGCCAGCAGTAGTCCAGGGACTGGAAACACCATATATTTT
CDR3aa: CASSSPGTGNTIYF

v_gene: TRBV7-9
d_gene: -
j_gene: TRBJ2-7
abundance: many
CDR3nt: TGTGCCAGCAGCTCCGCTACCTACGAGCAGTACTTC
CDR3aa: CASSSATYEQYF

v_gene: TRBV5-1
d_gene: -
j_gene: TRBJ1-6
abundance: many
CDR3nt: TGCGCCAGCAGCTCCCTAGTGACAGACAATTCACCCCTCCACTTT
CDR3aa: CASSSLVTDNSPLHF

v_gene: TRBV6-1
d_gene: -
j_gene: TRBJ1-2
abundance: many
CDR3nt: TGTGCCAGCAGTGAAGGAGCAGGGAACGGCTACACCTTC
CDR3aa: CASSEGAGNGYTF

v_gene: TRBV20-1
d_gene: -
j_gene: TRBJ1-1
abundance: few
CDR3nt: TGCAGTTCAGGGACGGCAAACACTGAAGCTTTCTTT
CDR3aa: CSSGTANTEAFF

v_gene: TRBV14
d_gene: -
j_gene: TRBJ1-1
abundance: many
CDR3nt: TGTGCCAGCAGCCAGGAAGTCCAGAACACTGAAGCTTTCTTT
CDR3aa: CASSQEVQNTEAFF

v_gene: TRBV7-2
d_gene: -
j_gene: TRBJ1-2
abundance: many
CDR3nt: TGTGCCAGCAGCTTAGCCGGGACGGAATTTAACTATGGCTACACCTTC
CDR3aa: CASSLAGTEFNYGYTF

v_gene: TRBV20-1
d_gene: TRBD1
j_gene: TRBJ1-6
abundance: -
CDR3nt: TGCAGTGCTAGCGGGACAGGAGATTCACCCCTCCACTTT
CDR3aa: CSASGTGDSPLHF

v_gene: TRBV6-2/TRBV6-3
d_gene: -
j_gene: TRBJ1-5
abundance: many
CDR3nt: TGTGCCAGCAGTGGGACCGGGACGGCCCTCAATCAGCCCCAGCATTTT
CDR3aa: CASSGTGTALNQPQHF

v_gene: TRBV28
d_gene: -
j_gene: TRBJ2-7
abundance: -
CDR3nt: TGTGCCGTCACGGAGGACTTGGACTACGAGCAGTACTTC
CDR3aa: CAVTEDLDYEQYF

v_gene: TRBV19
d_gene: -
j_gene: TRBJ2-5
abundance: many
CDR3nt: TGTGCCAGTGCAACACAGGGAGGGGAGACCCAGTACTTC
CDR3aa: CASATQGGETQYF

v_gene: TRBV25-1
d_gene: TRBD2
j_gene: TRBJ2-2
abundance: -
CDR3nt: TGTGCCAGCAGTAGCTCCGGGACTAGCGGGACCGGGGAGCTGTTTTTT
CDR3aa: CASSSSGTSGTGELFF

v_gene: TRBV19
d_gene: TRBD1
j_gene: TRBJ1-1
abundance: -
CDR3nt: TGTGCCAGTAGAACCGGGACAGGGTACGCTGAAGCTTTCTTT
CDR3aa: CASRTGTGYAEAFF

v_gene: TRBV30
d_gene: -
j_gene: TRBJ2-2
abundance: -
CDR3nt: TGTGCCTGGAGTGTACGAGCCGGGGAGCTGTTTTTT
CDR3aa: CAWSVRAGELFF

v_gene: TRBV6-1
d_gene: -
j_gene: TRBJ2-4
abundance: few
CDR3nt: TGTGCCAGCAGTGAAGCGGGGGGCTCAAACATTCAGTACTTC
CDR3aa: CASSEAGGSNIQYF

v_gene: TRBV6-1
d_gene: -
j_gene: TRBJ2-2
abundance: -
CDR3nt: TGTGCCAGCAGGCTAGAAGCTAACACCGGGGAGCTGTTTTTT
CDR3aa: CASRLEANTGELFF

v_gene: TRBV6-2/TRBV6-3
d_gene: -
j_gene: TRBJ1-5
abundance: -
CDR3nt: TGTGCCAGCAGTTACGCATCGACAGCTTATAGCAATCAGCCCCAGCATTTT
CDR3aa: CASSYASTAYSNQPQHF

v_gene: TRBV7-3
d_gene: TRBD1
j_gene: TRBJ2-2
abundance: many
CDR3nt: TGTGCCAGCAGCTCCGGACAGGTTAACACCGGGGAGCTGTTTTTT
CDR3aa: CASSSGQVNTGELFF

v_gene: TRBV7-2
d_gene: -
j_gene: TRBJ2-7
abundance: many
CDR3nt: TGTGCCAGCAGCCCTCCGACTCGTCCCTACGAGCAGTACTTC
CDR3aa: CASSPPTRPYEQYF

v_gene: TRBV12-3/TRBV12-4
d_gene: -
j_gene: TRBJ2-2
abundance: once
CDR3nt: TGTGCCAGCAGCTTACTTGCCCGGGACTCCCATAACACCGGGGAGCTGTTTTTT
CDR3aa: CASSLLARDSHNTGELFF

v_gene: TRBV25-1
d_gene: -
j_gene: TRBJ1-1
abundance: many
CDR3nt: TGTGCCAGCAGTGAATCCCCGGTGGGCACTGAAGCTTTCTTT
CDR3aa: CASSESPVGTEAFF

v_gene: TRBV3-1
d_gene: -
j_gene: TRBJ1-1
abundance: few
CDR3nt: TGTGCCAGCAGCCAAGGGGGGGCGGCTTTCTTT
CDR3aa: CASSQGGAAFF